A single sample gave rise to the 21 T cell receptor beta chains below, sequenced in a study of T cells in Graves' hyperthyroidism and ophthalmopathy. TCR beta CDR3 region amplification was performed from RNA transcripts. An initial round of RT-PCR targeting the TCR CDR3 relied on the HTBI primer set. Each CDR3 protein is one row after TCRdb ran MiXCR on the multiplex PCR reads. The repertoire includes approximately 430,000 distinct CDR3 sequences, approximately 15% of them detected once, and around 7.7% sits in the top ten. Sequenced: blood. The receptor source for this set is a woman younger than 35 with Graves' hyperthyroidism.

This clonotype was picked up many times. This chain joins TRBV3-1 and TRBJ2-6, with 9 bases matching TRBD2. Trimming removed 4 bases from V and 3 bases from J; junction bases left unmatched: 1. Germline V lookup: CDR1 LGHDT, CDR2 YNNKEL (reference sequence). The CDR3 consists of 15 residues. CDR3 bases: TGTGCCAGCAGCCGAGCGGGAGGTGGGGCCAACGTCCTGACTTTC. Its translation is CASSRAGGGANVLTF.

V gene TRBV6-1 combines with J gene TRBJ1-2; 9 positions agree with TRBD1. The CDR3 consists of 15 residues. V dropped 5 bases and J dropped 7; count of bases not matched to a gene: 11. Germline V gene data show CDR1 as MNHNS and CDR2 as SASEGT. In DNA, the CDR3 is TGTGCCAGCAGTCTAATTCCACAGGGGGCGCCTGGCTACACCTTC. It translates to CASSLIPQGAPGYTF.

This clonotype was recorded once. The chain links TRBV13 to TRBJ2-1, with D possibly being TRBD1 or TRBD2 (6 bases each). Per the germline V gene, CDR1 is PRHDT and CDR2 is FYEKMQ (reference sequence). The CDR3 contains 18 residues. V was cut by 3 bases and J by 0 bases, with 18 bases left in between. CDR3 sequence reads: CASSLEGGAGSSYNEQFF. Written as DNA, the CDR3 is TGTGCCAGCAGCTTGGAGGGGGGTGCAGGTAGCTCCTACAATGAGCAGTTCTTC.

The J gene is TRBJ1-1, the V gene TRBV5-1, with a tentative D call TRBD1 (6 bases). CDR1 and CDR2 (germline): SGHRS, YFSETQ. The CDR3 loop spans 14 amino acids. The germline V and J ends were trimmed by 7 bases and 1 base, with 14 bases remaining between them. The CDR3 sequence: CASGPGERNTEAFF. The CDR3 DNA sequence: TGCGCCAGCGGACCAGGGGAAAGGAACACTGAAGCTTTCTTT.

Only a few counts were recorded for this clonotype. The rearrangement links TRBV7-9 to TRBJ2-2; no reliable D call. The germline CDR1 and CDR2 sequences are SEHNR and FQNEAQ (reference sequence). Trimming took 5 bases from V and 6 from J, leaving 13 bases between them. This CDR3 is 14 amino acids long. CDR3 region: CASSPPPGPGELFF. The CDR3 DNA follows: TGTGCCAGCAGCCCCCCCCCGGGCCCCGGGGAGCTGTTTTTT. The complete variable domain, with remaining parts taken from reference TRBV7-9 and TRBJ2-2, reads DTGVSQNPRHKITKRGQNVTFRCDPISEHNRLYWYRQTLGQGPEFLTYFQNEAQLEKSRLLSDRFSAERPKGSFSTLEIQRTEQGDSAMYLCASSPPPGPGELFFGEGSRLTVL.

This clonotype appeared a few times. This could be a read error, since a much larger clone is one nucleotide away. Given the absence of the conserved phenylalanine or tryptophan at the CDR3 end, a read error is likely. The chain combines TRBV2 with TRBJ1-6; 7 bases agree with TRBD1. V trimming: 8 bases; J trimming: 2 bases; junction bases outside the gene matches: 6. The CDR3 length is 15 residues. CDR1 and CDR2 (germline): SNHLY, FYNNEI. The CDR3 coding sequence is TGTGCCAGCTACCCGCAGGGGGCCTATAATTCACCCCTCCACCTT. Its protein product is CASYPQGAYNSPLHL.

This clonotype appeared many times. The rearrangement links TRBV5-1 to TRBJ1-1; TRBD1 matches at 8 bases. Germline CDR1 SGHRS, CDR2 YFSETQ. Trimming cost V 3 bases and J 0 bases; bases outside gene matches: 4. The CDR3 runs to 15 residues. In DNA, the CDR3 is TGCGCCAGCAGCTCGCAGGGGGCGATGAACACTGAAGCTTTCTTT. Translation: CASSSQGAMNTEAFF. Combining the CDR3 with reference TRBV5-1 and TRBJ1-1 gives the whole variable domain KAGVTQTPRYLIKTRGQQVTLSCSPISGHRSVSWYQQTPGQGLQFLFEYFSETQRNKGNFPGRFSGRQFSNSRSEMNVSTLELGDSALYLCASSSQGAMNTEAFFGQGTRLTVV.

This clonotype has a handful of counts. The chain uses TRBV27 and TRBJ2-7; D possibly uses TRBD1 or TRBD2 (5 bases each). The V gene lost 6 bases and the J gene lost 0 bases, with 21 bases spanning the gap. The CDR3 loop spans 17 amino acids. CDR1 is MNHEY and CDR2 is SMNVEV in the germline V gene (reference sequence). CDR3 bases: TGTGCCAGCAGCCCACATATGGGGGTACCAAGCTCCTACGAGCAGTACTTC. It is translated as CASSPHMGVPSSYEQYF.

Many counts were recorded for this clonotype. The rearrangement links TRBV29-1 to TRBJ1-2, with TRBD1 matching over 12 bases. Germline V gene data show CDR1 as SQVTM and CDR2 as ANQGSEA. V trimming: 4 bases; J trimming: 8 bases; junction bases outside the gene matches: 5. The CDR3 is made up of 13 amino acids. The CDR3, as DNA: TGCAGCGTTGGGGGACAGGGGGCTGGAGGCTACACCTTC. Amino acids: CSVGGQGAGGYTF.

This clonotype was observed many times. The chain links TRBV7-2 to TRBJ2-1, with 9 nucleotides matching TRBD2. The germline CDR1 and CDR2 sequences are SGHTA and FQGNSA. The CDR3 sequence is 15 residues long. V gave up 7 bases and J gave up 9 bases; unmatched junction bases: 13. As DNA, the CDR3 is TGTGCCAGCATCCCGAGAGCGGGAGGCCGGGGTGAGCAGTTCTTC. It specifies CASIPRAGGRGEQFF.

Many counts were recorded for this clonotype. The chain uses TRBV19 and TRBJ1-1; D is unresolved. This CDR3 has 14 residues. Germline lookup yields CDR1 LNHDA and CDR2 SQIVND (reference sequence). Trimming stripped 5 bases from V and 0 bases from J, with 10 bases between. CDR3 DNA: TGTGCCAGTAGTCCCATACTAATGAACACTGAAGCTTTCTTT. Its translation: CASSPILMNTEAFF. The full variable domain, its missing parts supplied by reference TRBV19 and TRBJ1-1, is DGGITQSPKYLFRKEGQNVTLSCEQNLNHDAMYWYRQDPGQGLRLIYYSQIVNDFQKGDIAEGYSVSREKKESFPLTVTSAQKNPTAFYLCASSPILMNTEAFFGQGTRLTVV.

This clonotype showed up many times. The chain is built from TRBV3-1 and TRBJ1-2; D possibly corresponds to TRBD1 (6 bases). The germline V and J ends were trimmed by 5 bases and 3 bases, with 10 bases remaining between them. Germline V gene sequence: CDR1 LGHDT, CDR2 YNNKEL (reference sequence). This CDR3 region has 13 residues. The chain's CDR3 is CASSNTGYYGYTF. For the CDR3, the DNA is TGTGCCAGCAGCAATACAGGGTACTATGGCTACACCTTC.

This clonotype was counted ten times or more. In DNA, the CDR3 is TGCGCCAGCAACGGACAGCAGTACACTGAAGCTTTCTTT. This sequence encodes CASNGQQYTEAFF. The gene calls are TRBV5-1 and TRBJ1-1, with D perhaps matching TRBD1 (6 bases). The germline V gene has CDR1 SGHRS and CDR2 YFSETQ. The V end was cut by 6 bases, the J end by 3 bases, with 12 bases between. The CDR3 covers 13 residues.

The sample holds many counts of this clonotype. CDR3 region: CASRIDRSLNTEAFF. As DNA, the CDR3 is TGTGCCAGTAGGATCGATAGATCCTTGAACACTGAAGCTTTCTTT. The chain uses TRBV19 and TRBJ1-1; D gene unclear. The V and J ends lost 6 bases and 0 bases respectively, with 14 bases between them. The CDR3 extends over 15 amino acids. Germline V CDR1 and CDR2: LNHDA, SQIVND (reference sequence). The whole variable domain, filled in from reference TRBV19 and TRBJ1-1, reads DGGITQSPKYLFRKEGQNVTLSCEQNLNHDAMYWYRQDPGQGLRLIYYSQIVNDFQKGDIAEGYSVSREKKESFPLTVTSAQKNPTAFYLCASRIDRSLNTEAFFGQGTRLTVV.

CDR3 protein: CASSQERKRGGSYNEQFF. In nucleotides, the CDR3 is TGCGCCAGCAGCCAAGAGAGAAAGAGAGGGGGCTCCTACAATGAGCAGTTCTTC. The chain has TRBV4-1 and TRBJ2-1, with D tentatively TRBD1 (6 bases). From germline, CDR1 is MGHRA and CDR2 YSYEKL. The ends were cut back, 0 bases at V and 0 bases at J, with 15 bases in the middle. The CDR3 is 18 amino acids.

This sequence joins TRBV6-5 and TRBJ2-1, with D possibly called TRBD1 or TRBD2 (6 bases each). The CDR3 contains 13 residues. Per germline, CDR1 MNHEY and CDR2 SVGAGI. The ends were cut back, 4 bases at V and 8 bases at J, with 12 bases in the middle. CDR3 protein: CASSLGGDDEQFF. In DNA, the CDR3 is TGTGCCAGCAGTTTGGGGGGCGACGATGAGCAGTTCTTC.

This clonotype was seen ten or more times. The chain has TRBV12-3 or TRBV12-4 and TRBJ1-2; D is undetermined. The CDR3 is 11 residues long. V was trimmed by 1 base and J by 9 bases, leaving 6 bases between them. The CDR3, as DNA: TGTGCCAGCAGTTTAGAGGGTAGCTACACCTTC. This sequence encodes CASSLEGSYTF.

This clonotype was observed once. The chain joins TRBV2 to TRBJ1-5, with D possibly TRBD1 on 5 matching bases. V lost 3 bases and J lost 7, with 10 bases in between. Germline values: CDR1 SNHLY, CDR2 FYNNEI. CDR3 length: 13 amino acids. Here the CDR3 reads CASSDAGPQPQHF. Written as DNA, the CDR3 is TGTGCCAGCAGTGATGCAGGGCCGCAGCCCCAGCATTTT.

This clonotype was recorded many times. V usage is TRBV11-2 and J usage is TRBJ1-5; 7 bases map to TRBD1. V shed 5 bases and J 2 bases; nucleotides not matched to a gene: 6. CDR1 and CDR2 (germline): SGHAT, FQNNGV. The CDR3 spans 15 residues. Here the CDR3 DNA reads TGTGCCAGCAGCCCCAGGGGGGGGCGCAATCAGCCCCAGCATTTT. It encodes CASSPRGGRNQPQHF.

The sample holds many counts of this clonotype. The chain joins TRBV12-3 or TRBV12-4 to TRBJ1-1; D not certain. Between the trimmed V and J ends, which lost 2 bases and 2 bases, there was a span of 12 bases. The CDR3 covers 15 residues. CDR3 in DNA: TGTGCCAGCAGTTTACCGGGCCGATCAAACACTGAAGCTTTCTTT. Protein: CASSLPGRSNTEAFF.

This clonotype was observed at least ten times. CDR3 nucleotides: TGCAGCGTTGACAGGGGCACTGAAGCTTTCTTT. It is translated as CSVDRGTEAFF. The V call is TRBV29-1, the J call TRBJ1-1; D perhaps matches TRBD1 (6 bases). CDR1 SQVTM and CDR2 ANQGSEA come from the germline V gene. V lost 3 bases to trimming and J lost 4 bases, with 6 bases between them. CDR3 length equals 11 residues.